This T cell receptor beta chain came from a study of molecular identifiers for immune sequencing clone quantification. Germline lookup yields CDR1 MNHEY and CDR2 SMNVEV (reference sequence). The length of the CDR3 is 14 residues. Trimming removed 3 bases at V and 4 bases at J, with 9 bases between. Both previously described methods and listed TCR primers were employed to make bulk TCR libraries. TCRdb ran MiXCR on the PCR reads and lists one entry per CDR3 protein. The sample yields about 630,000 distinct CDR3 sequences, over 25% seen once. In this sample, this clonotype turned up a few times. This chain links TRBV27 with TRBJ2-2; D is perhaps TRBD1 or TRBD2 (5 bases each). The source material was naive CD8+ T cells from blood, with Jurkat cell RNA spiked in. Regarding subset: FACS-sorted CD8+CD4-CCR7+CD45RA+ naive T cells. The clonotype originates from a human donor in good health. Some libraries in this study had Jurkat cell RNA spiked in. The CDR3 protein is CASSFPGTTGELFF. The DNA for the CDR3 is TGTGCCAGCAGTTTCCCGGGGACCACCGGGGAGCTGTTTTTT.